This T cell receptor (beta chain) was obtained from a study of cytomegalovirus exposure and HLA in healthy donors. Overall study: Drawn from HLA-typed donors, roughly 87 million unique TCRs were held in an early data release.

Vbeta (60) and Jbeta (13) primers were used in the PCR. Original processing methods: About 10 million shared chains were among 80 million or so unique TCR beta chains counted in a later analysis. Only in-frame clones appear in the TCRdb table, and some are missing; sequencing was by immunoSEQ multiplex PCR. The V and J calls and clone size were taken over from that table, and D and trimming were inferred from the DNA. Its table lists 75,000 to 85,000 clones. With respect to this clone: At one end, the junction sequence differs from germline, possibly due to a read error.

The CDR3 is 15 amino acids. The germline CDR1 and CDR2 sequences are MGHDK and SYGVNS. V gene TRBV25-1 combines with J gene TRBJ2-6; a weak D match, TRBD2 (6 bases). The sequencing input was PBMCs. The TCR was taken from a young man in good health and CMV-seropositive. The CDR3 loop reads CASSESRPGVNVLTF. In DNA form, the CDR3 reads TGTGCCAGCAGTGAATCTAGGCCGGGGGTCAACGTCCTGACTTTC.